These T cell receptor beta chains were read from a single sample in a study of prognosis after radiotherapy for stage I lung cancer. A single record per CDR3 protein comes from TCRdb applying MiXCR to the multiplex PCR reads. The sample has under 25,000 distinct CDR3 sequences, approximately 50% seen once. The starting material was PBMCs, obtained before or after stereotactic body radiation therapy (not recorded which). Receptors originate from a donor aged 50 or older with non-small cell lung cancer. The CDR3 runs from the conserved cysteine through the conserved F or W. A D gene is named only where the DNA matches it firmly. Not all rows give a size; the values are once, few, many and, for expanded clones, a class.

V	size	J	D	DNA	CDR3
TRBV7-9	many	TRBJ2-1	NA	TGTGCCAGCAGCCGGGACCTCTCCTACAATGAGCAGTTCTTC	CASSRDLSYNEQFF
TRBV20-1	once	TRBJ1-1	NA	TGCAGTGCCTGGGGTACAGGGAAAATCACTGAAGCTTTCTTT	CSAWGTGKITEAFF
TRBV12-3/TRBV12-4	once	TRBJ2-1	NA	TGTGCCAGCAGCCCCCTTAGAGGGAGGCCTTCGAATGAGCAGTTCTTC	CASSPLRGRPSNEQFF
TRBV5-1	many	TRBJ2-7	NA	TGCGCCAGCAGCTCCGTGCGAGGGTCCAACGAGCAGTACTTC	CASSSVRGSNEQYF
TRBV10-3	NA	TRBJ2-1	NA	TGTGCCATCAAGGCTAGCGTGTCCTACAATTGGCAGTTCTTC	CAIKASVSYNWQFF
TRBV27	many	TRBJ2-1	NA	TGTGCCAGCAGTTTACCTACAGGGTTCGTGCAGTTCTTC	CASSLPTGFVQFF
TRBV19	once	TRBJ2-1	NA	TGTGCCAGTAATCGGTGTACCTCCTACAATGAGCAGTTCTTC	CASNRCTSYNEQFF
TRBV7-3	hyperexpanded	TRBJ2-1	NA	TGTGCCAGCAGCGAGGTAGCAGGCAATGAGCAGTTCTTC	CASSEVAGNEQFF
TRBV6-1	medium-sized	TRBJ2-3	TRBD2	TGTGCCAGCAGGGGCCTAGCGGGAGGGGGCACAGATACGCAGTATTTT	CASRGLAGGGTDTQYF
TRBV7-8	many	TRBJ2-1	TRBD2	TGTGCCAGCAGCCCTTTAGTGGGGGGGACTGAGCAGTTCTTC	CASSPLVGGTEQFF